The sequence of this TCR beta chain was determined in a study of T-cell reconstitution after alpha-beta-depleted transplantation in children. Study-level results: Certain patients had high TCRbeta diversity at day 60, and it came from recipient T cells and thymic progenitors that survived. In patients about two months after transplant, alpha-beta T cells reportedly arose from several hundred expanded graft clones. By one year post-transplant, T-cell counts and diversity largely arose from T cells that were newly produced.

The length of the CDR3 is 15 residues. With 6 bases removed from V and 3 bases from J, the gap between germline ends came to 15 bases. Germline lookup yields CDR1 MDHEN and CDR2 SYDVKM. Unique molecular identifiers tagged the TCRbeta library. Using its own MiXCR run on the PCR reads, TCRdb lists one record per CDR3 protein. This table holds more than 120,000 distinct CDR3 sequences, about 9% found once. This clonotype was detected a few times. Its cognate antigen is unknown. This specimen was PBMCs, mostly from graft donor cells, taken 180 days after TCRalphabeta/CD19-depleted stem cell transplant. This TCR derives from a female patient aged 2-15 years who had a stem cell transplant for congenital amegakaryocytic thrombocytopenia, so the T cells may come from the graft donor. The V call is TRBV28, the J call TRBJ1-5, with D hard to call. DNA of the CDR3: TGTGCCAGCAGCCATCTTCCAGTTCCCAATCAGCCCCAGCATTTT. Its protein is CASSHLPVPNQPQHF. The full variable domain, its missing parts supplied by reference TRBV28 and TRBJ1-5, is DVKVTQSSRYLVKRTGEKVFLECVQDMDHENMFWYRQDPGLGLRLIYFSYDVKMKEKGDIPEGYSVSREKKERFSLILESASTNQTSMYLCASSHLPVPNQPQHFGDGTRLSIL.